This is a list of T cell receptor beta chains from one sample in a study of CD8 T cells in ankylosing spondylitis. Via MiXCR, TCRdb re-called the 5' RACE reads, giving one row per CDR3 protein. Of 200,000 to 300,000 distinct CDR3 sequences listed, around 10% are singletons. Sequenced input: blood, either unsorted or a sorted T cell fraction (not recorded which). The receptors derive from a male donor with ankylosing spondylitis or in good health (not recorded which). CDR3s include the opening cysteine and the closing phenylalanine or tryptophan. D genes are given only for firm matches. Rows may omit the clone size; those that give it use once, few, many or a size class.

j_gene	v_gene	abundance	d_gene	CDR3aa	CDR3nt
TRBJ2-5	TRBV2	-	-	CASRTPTMAASTQYF	TGTGCCAGCAGAACACCAACCATGGCAGCGTCGACCCAGTACTTC
TRBJ2-3	TRBV5-1	many	-	CASSPVGGQSTDTQYF	TGCGCCAGCAGCCCAGTGGGGGGGCAAAGCACAGATACGCAGTATTTT
TRBJ2-1	TRBV5-5	many	-	CASSLLGAEQFF	TGTGCCAGCAGTTTATTAGGCGCTGAGCAGTTCTTC
TRBJ2-2	TRBV15	many	TRBD1	CATSRLTGVTGELFF	TGTGCCACCAGCAGACTAACAGGGGTCACCGGGGAGCTGTTTTTT
TRBJ2-3	TRBV7-8	few	TRBD2	CASSLARRGNYTQYF	TGTGCCAGCAGCTTAGCGCGGCGGGGGAATTATACGCAGTATTTT
TRBJ1-1	TRBV7-6	-	-	CASSLQRGDTEAFF	TGTGCCAGCAGCTTACAGCGAGGGGACACTGAAGCTTTCTTT
TRBJ2-7	TRBV25-1	many	-	CASSDQAYEQYF	TGTGCCAGCAGTGACCAGGCCTACGAGCAGTACTTC
TRBJ2-3	TRBV12-3/TRBV12-4	many	-	CASRRGLSTDTQYF	TGTGCCAGCAGGCGGGGACTTTCTACAGATACGCAGTATTTT
TRBJ2-7	TRBV20-1	many	-	CSASIPRDISYEQYF	TGCAGTGCTAGCATCCCCCGGGACATATCCTACGAGCAGTACTTC
TRBJ2-1	TRBV20-1	-	-	CSASKVVSGYNEQFF	TGCAGTGCTAGTAAGGTGGTATCGGGTTACAATGAGCAGTTCTTC